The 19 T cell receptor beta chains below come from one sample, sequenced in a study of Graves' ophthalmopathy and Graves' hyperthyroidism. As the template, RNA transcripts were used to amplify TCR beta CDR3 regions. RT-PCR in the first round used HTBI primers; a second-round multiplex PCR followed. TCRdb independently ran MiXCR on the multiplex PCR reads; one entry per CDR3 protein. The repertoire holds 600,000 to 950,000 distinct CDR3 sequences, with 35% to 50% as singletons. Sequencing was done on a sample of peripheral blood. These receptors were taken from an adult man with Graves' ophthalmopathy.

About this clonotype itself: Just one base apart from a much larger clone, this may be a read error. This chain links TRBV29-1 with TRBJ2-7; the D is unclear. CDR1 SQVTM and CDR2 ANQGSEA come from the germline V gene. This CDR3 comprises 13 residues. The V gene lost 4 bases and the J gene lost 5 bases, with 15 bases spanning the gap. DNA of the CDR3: TGCAGCGTTGGAAGGTCAGGTCCCCACGAGCAGTACTTC. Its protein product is CSVGRSGPHEQYF.

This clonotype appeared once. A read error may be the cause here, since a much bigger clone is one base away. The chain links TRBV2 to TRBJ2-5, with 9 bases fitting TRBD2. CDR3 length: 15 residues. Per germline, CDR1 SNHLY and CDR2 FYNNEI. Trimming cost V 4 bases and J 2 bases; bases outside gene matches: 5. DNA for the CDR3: TGTGCCAGCAGTGTGGAGACTAGCGGACAAGAGACCCAGTACTTC. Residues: CASSVETSGQETQYF. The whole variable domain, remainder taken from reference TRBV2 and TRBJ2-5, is EPEVTQTPSHQVTQMGQEVILRCVPISNHLYFYWYRQILGQKVEFLVSFYNNEISEKSEIFDDQFSVERPDGSNFTLKIRSTKLEDSAMYFCASSVETSGQETQYFGPGTRLLVL.

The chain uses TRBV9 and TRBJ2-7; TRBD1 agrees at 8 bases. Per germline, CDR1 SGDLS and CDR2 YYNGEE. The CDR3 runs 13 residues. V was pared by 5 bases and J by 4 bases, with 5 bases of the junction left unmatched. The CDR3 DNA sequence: TGTGCCAGCAGGAGCAGGGGGCTTTACGAGCAGTACTTC. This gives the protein CASRSRGLYEQYF.

CDR3 amino acids: CSAKSRQGLGGELFF. The CDR3, as DNA: TGCAGTGCCAAGTCCCGACAGGGGCTTGGCGGGGAGCTGTTTTTT. The J gene is TRBJ2-2, the V gene TRBV20-1; 8 nucleotides agree with TRBD1. The CDR3 covers 15 residues. CDR1 DFQATT and CDR2 SNEGSKA come from the germline V gene (reference sequence). The J segment lost 7 bases and the V segment lost 6 bases, leaving 13 bases of the junction unmatched.

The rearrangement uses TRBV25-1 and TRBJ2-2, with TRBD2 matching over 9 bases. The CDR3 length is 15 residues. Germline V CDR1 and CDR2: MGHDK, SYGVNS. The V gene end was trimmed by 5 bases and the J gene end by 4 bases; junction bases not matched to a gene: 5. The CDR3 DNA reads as TGTGCCAGCAGTTACACAGCGGGAGGCACCGGGGAGCTGTTTTTT. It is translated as CASSYTAGGTGELFF.

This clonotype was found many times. This CDR3 is CASRPGQNTGELFF. In DNA, the CDR3 is TGTGCCAGCAGGCCGGGACAAAACACCGGGGAGCTGTTTTTT. The chain recombines TRBV2 with TRBJ2-2, with D perhaps matching TRBD1 (6 bases). The germline V and J ends were trimmed by 6 bases and 2 bases, with 10 bases remaining between them. The germline CDR1 and CDR2 sequences are SNHLY and FYNNEI. CDR3 length: 14 residues.

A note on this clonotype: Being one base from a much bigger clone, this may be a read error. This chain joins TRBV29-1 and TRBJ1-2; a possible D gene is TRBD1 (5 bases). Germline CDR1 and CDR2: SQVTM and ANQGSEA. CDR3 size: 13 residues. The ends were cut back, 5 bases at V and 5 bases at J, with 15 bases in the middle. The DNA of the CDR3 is TGCAGCGTTAGAGGCAGGGAAAAATATGGCTACACCTTC. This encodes CSVRGREKYGYTF. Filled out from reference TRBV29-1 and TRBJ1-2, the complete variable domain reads SAVISQKPSRDICQRGTSLTIQCQVDSQVTMMFWYRQQPGQSLTLIATANQGSEATYESGFVIDKFPISRPNLTFSTLTVSNMSPEDSSIYLCSVRGREKYGYTFGSGTRLTVV.

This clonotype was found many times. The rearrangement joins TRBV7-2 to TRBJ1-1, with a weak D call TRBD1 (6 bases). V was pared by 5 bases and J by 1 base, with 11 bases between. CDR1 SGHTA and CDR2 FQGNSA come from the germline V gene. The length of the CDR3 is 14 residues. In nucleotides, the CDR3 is TGTGCCAGCAGCATGCGGACAGAGAACACTGAAGCTTTCTTT. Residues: CASSMRTENTEAFF. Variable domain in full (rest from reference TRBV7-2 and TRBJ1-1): GAGVSQSPSNKVTEKGKDVELRCDPISGHTALYWYRQSLGQGLEFLIYFQGNSAPDKSGLPSDRFSAERTGGSVSTLTIQRTQQEDSAVYLCASSMRTENTEAFFGQGTRLTVV.

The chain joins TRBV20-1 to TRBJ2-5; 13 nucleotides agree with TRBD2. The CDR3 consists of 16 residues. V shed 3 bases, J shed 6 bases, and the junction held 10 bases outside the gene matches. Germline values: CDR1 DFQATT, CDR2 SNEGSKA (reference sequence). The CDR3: CSASEPTSGGSKTQYF. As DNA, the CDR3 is TGCAGTGCTAGCGAACCGACTAGCGGGGGGTCGAAGACCCAGTACTTC.

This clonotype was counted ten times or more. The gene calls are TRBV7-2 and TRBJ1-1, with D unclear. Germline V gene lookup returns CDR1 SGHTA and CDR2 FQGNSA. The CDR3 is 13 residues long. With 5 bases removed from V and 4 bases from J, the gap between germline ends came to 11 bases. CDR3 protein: CASSPIWGTEAFF. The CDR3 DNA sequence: TGTGCCAGCAGCCCTATCTGGGGCACTGAAGCTTTCTTT.

The CDR3 reads CASSASWRDGTGELFF. CDR3 sequence (DNA): TGTGCCAGCAGTGCTTCGTGGCGGGACGGCACCGGGGAGCTGTTTTTT. The V and J genes are TRBV25-1 and TRBJ2-2, with D possibly matching TRBD2 (6 bases). V was trimmed by 4 bases and J by 4 bases, leaving 16 bases between them. The CDR3 loop spans 16 amino acids. Germline assignment: CDR1 MGHDK and CDR2 SYGVNS.

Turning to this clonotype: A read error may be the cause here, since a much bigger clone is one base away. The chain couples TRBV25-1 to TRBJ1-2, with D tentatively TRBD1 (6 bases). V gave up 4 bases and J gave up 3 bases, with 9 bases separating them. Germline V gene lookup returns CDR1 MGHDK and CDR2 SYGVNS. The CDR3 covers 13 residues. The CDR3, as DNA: TGTGCCAGCAGTGGGGGACACCACTATGGCTACACCTTC. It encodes CASSGGHHYGYTF.

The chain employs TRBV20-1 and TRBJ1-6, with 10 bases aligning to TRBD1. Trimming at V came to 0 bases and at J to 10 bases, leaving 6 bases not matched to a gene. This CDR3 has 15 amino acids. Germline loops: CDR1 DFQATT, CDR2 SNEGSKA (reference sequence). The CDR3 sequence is CSARDPGQGYSPLHF. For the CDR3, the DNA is TGCAGTGCTAGAGATCCGGGACAGGGGTACTCACCCCTCCACTTT.

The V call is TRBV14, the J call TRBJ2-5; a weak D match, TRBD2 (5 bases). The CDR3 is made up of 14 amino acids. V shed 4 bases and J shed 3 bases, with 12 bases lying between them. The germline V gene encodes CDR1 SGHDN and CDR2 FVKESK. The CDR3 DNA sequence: TGTGCCAGCAGCCTCCACACGGGGAAAGAGACCCAGTACTTC. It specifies CASSLHTGKETQYF.

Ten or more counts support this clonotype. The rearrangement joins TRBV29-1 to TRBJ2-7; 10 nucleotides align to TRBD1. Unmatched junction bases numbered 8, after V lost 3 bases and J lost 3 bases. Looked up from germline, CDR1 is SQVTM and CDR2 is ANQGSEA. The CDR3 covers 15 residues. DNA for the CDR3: TGCAGCGTTGATAGACCGGGACAGGGGTTCTACGAGCAGTACTTC. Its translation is CSVDRPGQGFYEQYF.

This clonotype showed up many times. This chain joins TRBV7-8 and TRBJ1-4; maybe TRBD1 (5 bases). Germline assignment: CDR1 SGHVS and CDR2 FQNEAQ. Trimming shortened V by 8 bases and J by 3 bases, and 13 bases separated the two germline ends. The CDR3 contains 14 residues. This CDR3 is CASGTDVANEKLFF. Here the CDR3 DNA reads TGTGCCAGCGGGACCGACGTGGCTAATGAAAAACTGTTTTTT. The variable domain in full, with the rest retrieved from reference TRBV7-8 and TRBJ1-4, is GAGVSQSPRYKVAKRGQDVALRCDPISGHVSLFWYQQALGQGPEFLTYFQNEAQLDKSGLPSDRFFAERPEGSVSTLKIQRTQQEDSAVYLCASGTDVANEKLFFGSGTQLSVL.

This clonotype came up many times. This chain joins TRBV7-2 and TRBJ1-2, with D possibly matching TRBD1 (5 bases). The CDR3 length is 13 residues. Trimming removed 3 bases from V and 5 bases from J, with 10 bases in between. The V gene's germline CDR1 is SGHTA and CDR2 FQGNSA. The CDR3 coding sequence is TGTGCCAGCAGCTTTACCGGGACGTATGGCTACACCTTC. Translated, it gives CASSFTGTYGYTF.

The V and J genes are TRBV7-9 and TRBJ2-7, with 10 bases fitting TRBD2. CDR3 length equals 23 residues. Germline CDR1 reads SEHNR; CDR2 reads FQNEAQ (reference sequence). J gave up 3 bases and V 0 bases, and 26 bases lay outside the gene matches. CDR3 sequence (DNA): TGTGCCAGCAGCTTAGCTCCTTCGGTGGGGTCACTAGCGGGACGCTCGAGAAACTACGAGCAGTACTTC. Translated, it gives CASSLAPSVGSLAGRSRNYEQYF.

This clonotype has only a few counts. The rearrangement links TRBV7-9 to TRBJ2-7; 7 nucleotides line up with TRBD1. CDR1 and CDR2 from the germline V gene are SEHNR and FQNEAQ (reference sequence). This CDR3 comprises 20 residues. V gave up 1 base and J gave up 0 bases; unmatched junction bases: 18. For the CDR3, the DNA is TGTGCCAGCAGCTTAGTTTCTACAGGGGAAGTGGTGGCTACCTCCTACGAGCAGTACTTC. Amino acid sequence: CASSLVSTGEVVATSYEQYF.